A single sample is the source of the 19 T cell receptor beta chains below, sequenced in a study of T cell responses to AZD1222 COVID-19 vaccine. TCRdb's copy holds only in-frame clones and misses some; the assay was immunoSEQ multiplex PCR. The sample carries 160,000 or so clones, more than 75% recorded once. This sample comprised peripheral blood, obtained 28 days after the second AZD1222 dose. These receptors all come from an adult who received the AZD1222 COVID-19 vaccine.

This rearrangement joins TRBV28 to TRBJ1-2, with 11 nucleotides matching TRBD1. The CDR3 has 15 residues. The trim removed 4 bases at V and 1 base at J, leaving 2 bases unmatched. Germline V CDR1 and CDR2: MDHEN, SYDVKM. The CDR3 here is CASSSGTGGNYGYTF. Written as DNA, the CDR3 is TGTGCCAGCAGTTCCGGGACAGGGGGTAACTATGGCTACACCTTC.

The chain employs TRBV27 and TRBJ2-7; TRBD2 matches 14 bases. This CDR3 has 17 amino acids. V trimming: 4 bases; J trimming: 6 bases; junction bases outside the gene matches: 11. In germline, CDR1 is MNHEY, CDR2 SMNVEV (reference sequence). As DNA, the CDR3 is TGTGCCAGCAGTTCGGGACTAGCGGGAGTAGGTAGAGGCGAGCAGTACTTC. As protein: CASSSGLAGVGRGEQYF.

The V and J genes are TRBV5-1 and TRBJ1-2; TRBD1 agrees at 9 bases. This CDR3 is built from 15 residues. Losses at the gene ends were 3 bases for V and 8 bases for J; bases not matched to a gene: 11. CDR1 and CDR2 from the germline V gene are SGHRS and YFSETQ. This CDR3 is CASSSLGQGSGGYTF. The DNA for the CDR3 is TGCGCCAGCAGCTCCTTGGGACAGGGCTCCGGCGGCTACACCTTC.

This chain connects TRBV2 to TRBJ1-1; TRBD1 is a possible D gene (5 bases). The CDR3 is 13 residues long. V lost 7 bases to trimming and J lost 0 bases, with 9 bases between them. CDR1 is SNHLY and CDR2 is FYNNEI in the germline V gene. The CDR3, as DNA: TGTGCCAGCAAGACAGCCATGAACACTGAAGCTTTCTTT. Its protein product is CASKTAMNTEAFF. The full variable domain, in which reference TRBV2 and TRBJ1-1 provide the parts outside the CDR3, is EPEVTQTPSHQVTQMGQEVILRCVPISNHLYFYWYRQILGQKVEFLVSFYNNEISEKSEIFDDQFSVERPDGSNFTLKIRSTKLEDSAMYFCASKTAMNTEAFFGQGTRLTVV.

A single count supports this clone. V usage is TRBV6-2 or TRBV6-3 and J usage is TRBJ1-2, with TRBD1 as a possible D gene (6 bases). The germline V and J ends were trimmed by 4 bases and 5 bases, with 17 bases remaining between them. The CDR3 is made up of 15 amino acids. Germline CDR1 and CDR2: MNHEY and SVGEGT. CDR3 amino acids: CASSSRRPGDYGYTF. In DNA form, the CDR3 reads TGTGCCAGCAGTTCTCGACGGCCAGGGGATTATGGCTACACCTTC.

The rearrangement uses TRBV6-5 and TRBJ1-1; 9 bases agree with TRBD1. The CDR3 runs to 15 residues. After removal of 2 bases from V and 6 bases from J, the junction contained 7 bases not matched to a gene. The germline V gene has CDR1 MNHEY and CDR2 SVGAGI. This CDR3 reads CASSYTGQGGPEAFF. The CDR3 nucleotides are TGTGCCAGCAGTTACACGGGACAGGGAGGTCCTGAAGCTTTCTTT.

This clone appeared once. V and J are TRBV19 and TRBJ1-2; 10 nucleotides agree with TRBD1. CDR3 length equals 13 residues. The V gene's germline CDR1 is LNHDA and CDR2 SQIVND (reference sequence). Trimming took 3 bases from V and 6 from J; bases not matched to a gene: 1. The CDR3 DNA reads as TGTGCCAGTAGTATGACAGGGGGCGATGGCTACACCTTC. Residues: CASSMTGGDGYTF. Supplemented by reference TRBV19 and TRBJ1-2, the full variable domain reads DGGITQSPKYLFRKEGQNVTLSCEQNLNHDAMYWYRQDPGQGLRLIYYSQIVNDFQKGDIAEGYSVSREKKESFPLTVTSAQKNPTAFYLCASSMTGGDGYTFGSGTRLTVV.

This CDR3 is CASSSAGSRGETQYF. Written as DNA, the CDR3 is TGTGCCAGCAGTTCGGCCGGGTCCCGAGGGGAGACCCAGTACTTC. The rearrangement joins TRBV6-2 or TRBV6-3 to TRBJ2-5; a weak D match, TRBD2 (5 bases). Per germline, CDR1 MNHEY and CDR2 SVGEGT. The length of the CDR3 is 15 residues. V lost 4 bases, J lost 5 bases, and 17 bases lay in between.

The V call is TRBV7-2, the J call TRBJ1-6; D ambiguous. Germline CDR1 reads SGHTA; CDR2 reads FQGNSA. The CDR3 runs 13 residues. The V gene lost 5 bases and the J gene lost 5 bases, with 7 bases spanning the gap. The CDR3 loop reads CASSQTNNSPLHF. CDR3 nucleotide sequence: TGTGCCAGCAGCCAGACAAATAATTCACCCCTCCACTTT.

CDR3 DNA: TGTGCCAGTAAGGGGGGCGCTTCTGGAAACACCATATATTTT. Translating it yields CASKGGASGNTIYF. The chain employs TRBV19 and TRBJ1-3; D may be TRBD1 (6 bases). This CDR3 is built from 14 residues. The germline V gene encodes CDR1 LNHDA and CDR2 SQIVND (reference sequence). V dropped 7 bases and J dropped 1 base, with 11 bases sitting between them.

The CDR3 is CASSIGQRAGEAFF. The CDR3 region has the DNA TGTGCCAGCAGCATCGGACAGAGGGCCGGTGAAGCTTTCTTT. The chain carries TRBV5-6 and TRBJ1-1; D possibly corresponds to TRBD1 (6 bases). The CDR3 loop spans 14 amino acids. V lost 4 bases and J lost 7, with 17 bases in between. Germline V lookup: CDR1 SGHDT, CDR2 YYEEEE.

This sequence joins TRBV19 and TRBJ1-6; 9 bases align to TRBD1. The trim removed 4 bases at V and 5 bases at J, leaving 3 bases unmatched. This CDR3 contains 15 residues. Germline V gene sequence: CDR1 LNHDA, CDR2 SQIVND (reference sequence). The CDR3 sequence: CASSSWTGDNSPLHF. The CDR3 DNA reads as TGTGCCAGTAGTAGCTGGACAGGGGATAATTCACCCCTCCACTTT.

The chain joins TRBV29-1 to TRBJ2-2; 16 bases map to TRBD2. CDR1 SQVTM and CDR2 ANQGSEA come from the germline V gene. With V trimmed by 6 bases and J by 4 bases, 11 bases remained unmatched. The CDR3 covers 18 residues. The CDR3 DNA reads TGCAGCGTCGCTGGGGGACTAGCGGGAGGGCGTGTCACCGGGGAGCTGTTTTTT. Translation: CSVAGGLAGGRVTGELFF.

V is TRBV2 and J is TRBJ1-2; a possible D gene is TRBD1 (6 bases). Germline assignment: CDR1 SNHLY and CDR2 FYNNEI. This CDR3 spans 15 amino acids. The V end was cut by 5 bases, the J end by 2 bases, with 15 bases between. The CDR3 nucleotides are TGTGCCAGCAGTTATATTTTACAGGGAAACTATGGCTACACCTTC. Translation: CASSYILQGNYGYTF.

This clone was seen a handful of times. V and J are TRBV2 and TRBJ2-2; 9 nucleotides line up with TRBD1. This CDR3 region has 14 residues. Germline values: CDR1 SNHLY, CDR2 FYNNEI. The J segment lost 7 bases and the V segment lost 6 bases, leaving 6 bases of the junction unmatched. CDR3 protein: CASSVGQGYGELFF. CDR3 DNA: TGTGCCAGCAGCGTAGGACAGGGGTACGGGGAGCTGTTTTTT.

The gene calls are TRBV7-3 and TRBJ2-1; D gene ambiguous. This CDR3 has 15 residues. The germline CDR1 and CDR2 sequences are SGHTA and FQGTGA. V lost 1 base and J lost 0, with 7 bases in between. The DNA for the CDR3 is TGTGCCAGCAGCTTAAACCCTAGCTCCTACAATGAGCAGTTCTTC. Protein product: CASSLNPSSYNEQFF.

This clone came up once. This chain uses TRBV7-9 with TRBJ2-7; 11 nucleotides match TRBD2. CDR3 length: 16 amino acids. Looked up from germline, CDR1 is SEHNR and CDR2 is FQNEAQ (reference sequence). The trim removed 5 bases at V and 0 bases at J, leaving 6 bases unmatched. CDR3 in DNA: TGTGCCAGCAGCCTAGGACTAGCGGGCCCCTCCTACGAGCAGTACTTC. Amino acid sequence: CASSLGLAGPSYEQYF.

The CDR3 here is CASSSPTGDQPQHF. Here the CDR3 DNA reads TGTGCCAGCAGTTCCCCGACAGGGGATCAGCCCCAGCATTTT. The chain carries TRBV28 and TRBJ1-5; 8 bases fit TRBD1. After removal of 4 bases from V and 5 bases from J, the junction contained 4 bases not matched to a gene. CDR1 MDHEN and CDR2 SYDVKM come from the germline V gene. The CDR3 consists of 14 residues. Supplemented by reference TRBV28 and TRBJ1-5, the full variable domain reads DVKVTQSSRYLVKRTGEKVFLECVQDMDHENMFWYRQDPGLGLRLIYFSYDVKMKEKGDIPEGYSVSREKKERFSLILESASTNQTSMYLCASSSPTGDQPQHFGDGTRLSIL.

J is TRBJ2-1 and V is TRBV16, with D tentatively TRBD1 or TRBD2 (6 bases each). Trimming removed 0 bases from V and 5 bases from J, with 14 bases in between. From germline, CDR1 is KGHSY and CDR2 FQNENV. The CDR3 covers 16 residues. The CDR3 region is CASSQSEGGPNNEQFF. CDR3 DNA sequence: TGTGCCAGCAGCCAATCTGAGGGGGGCCCCAACAATGAGCAGTTCTTC.